Presented here are 20 T cell receptor beta chains from one specimen sequenced in a study of shared clonotypes between healthy human individuals. TCRdb's copy holds only in-frame clones and misses some; the assay was immunoSEQ multiplex PCR. The sample comprises approximately 1.5 million clones, around 98.5% of which are singletons, and about 0.35% rests with the top ten. The sample taken for sequencing was naive CD4+ T cells sorted from blood. Subset defined: CD45RA+ positively selected. These TCRs come from a man younger than 40 in good health.

V is TRBV6-6 and J is TRBJ2-7; D call uncertain. V lost 0 bases, J lost 2 bases, and 11 bases lay in between. CDR3 length equals 15 residues. Per the germline V gene, CDR1 is MNHNY and CDR2 is SVGAGI (reference sequence). The CDR3 region has the DNA TGTGCCAGCAGTTACTCGAGGTTGGCCACCTACGAGCAGTACTTC. Protein sequence: CASSYSRLATYEQYF.

The chain combines TRBV5-1 with TRBJ2-7; D perhaps matches TRBD2 (6 bases). Germline V gene lookup returns CDR1 SGHRS and CDR2 YFSETQ. V was trimmed by 4 bases and J by 0 bases, leaving 17 bases between them. CDR3 size: 16 residues. The DNA for the CDR3 is TGCGCCAGCAGCCCGGGACTGAGCCCCAGCTCCTACGAGCAGTACTTC. Its translation: CASSPGLSPSSYEQYF.

V usage is TRBV6-5 and J usage is TRBJ2-2; TRBD2 is a possible D gene (7 bases). This CDR3 region has 15 residues. V was cut by 6 bases and J by 4 bases, with 15 bases left in between. Germline CDR1 and CDR2: MNHEY and SVGAGI. The CDR3 loop reads CASSRPGGFTGELFF. DNA of the CDR3: TGTGCCAGCAGCCGCCCGGGGGGCTTCACCGGGGAGCTGTTTTTT.

The CDR3 DNA sequence: TGTGCCAGCAGATCCTCCGGACTAGCGGGAGTGGCCGGGGAGCTGTTTTTT. It specifies CASRSSGLAGVAGELFF. V usage is TRBV28 and J usage is TRBJ2-2, with TRBD2 identical over 13 bases. J was trimmed by 6 bases and V by 6 bases; bases with no gene match: 10. CDR1 is MDHEN, CDR2 SYDVKM, per germline. The CDR3 totals 17 residues.

V gene TRBV19 combines with J gene TRBJ2-1, with D tentatively TRBD2 (6 bases). The CDR3 is 14 residues long. With 1 base removed from V and 3 bases from J, the gap between germline ends came to 7 bases. Per the germline V gene, CDR1 is LNHDA and CDR2 is SQIVND (reference sequence). The CDR3 sequence: CASSIGTNYNEQFF. CDR3 bases: TGTGCCAGTAGTATAGGGACTAACTACAATGAGCAGTTCTTC.

This clone is a singleton in its sample. The V call is TRBV10-3, the J call TRBJ2-2; perhaps TRBD1 as D (6 bases). Trimming removed 5 bases at V and 4 bases at J, with 14 bases between. This CDR3 is built from 15 residues. Germline V gene lookup returns CDR1 ENHRY and CDR2 SYGVKD. The CDR3 is CAISQGHPGTGELFF. CDR3 DNA: TGTGCCATCAGTCAGGGACACCCGGGCACCGGGGAGCTGTTTTTT.

The V call is TRBV19, the J call TRBJ2-5; 9 bases are shared with TRBD2. V shed 6 bases and J 2 bases; nucleotides not matched to a gene: 7. Looked up from germline, CDR1 is LNHDA and CDR2 is SQIVND (reference sequence). The CDR3 spans 15 residues. The CDR3 DNA reads TGTGCCAGTAGGACCGGACTAGCGAGACAAGAGACCCAGTACTTC. Its translation is CASRTGLARQETQYF.

The chain uses TRBV10-3 and TRBJ1-4, with TRBD1 matching 8 bases. Germline assignment: CDR1 ENHRY and CDR2 SYGVKD. CDR3 length equals 13 residues. J was trimmed by 6 bases and V by 10 bases; bases with no gene match: 7. CDR3 nucleotides: TGTGCCACGACGGACAGGGACTATGAAAAACTGTTTTTT. This codes for CATTDRDYEKLFF.

The rearrangement joins TRBV7-2 to TRBJ2-4; tentatively, D is TRBD1 (8 bases). The CDR3 extends over 15 amino acids. Trimming cost V 5 bases and J 4 bases, with 15 bases left between them. Germline CDR1 is SGHTA and CDR2 is FQGNSA. CDR3 region: CASSPQGGLKNIQYF. The DNA for the CDR3 is TGTGCCAGCAGCCCACAGGGGGGGCTTAAAAACATTCAGTACTTC. Full variable domain (rest looked up from reference TRBV7-2 and TRBJ2-4): GAGVSQSPSNKVTEKGKDVELRCDPISGHTALYWYRQSLGQGLEFLIYFQGNSAPDKSGLPSDRFSAERTGGSVSTLTIQRTQQEDSAVYLCASSPQGGLKNIQYFGAGTRLSVL.

Worth noting for this clone: One end of the junction varies from germline; a read error may be responsible. The rearrangement joins TRBV7-9 to TRBJ1-1; no firm D call. The germline V gene has CDR1 SEHNR and CDR2 FQNEAQ (reference sequence). The CDR3 spans 14 residues. DNA for the CDR3: TGTGCCAGCAGTTTAGAAATGACCTGGACTGAAGCTTTCTTT. Its protein is CASSLEMTWTEAFF.

This clone occurred once. At the DNA level, this CDR3 is encoded by other sequences in the same sample as well. The rearrangement links TRBV5-1 to TRBJ2-7; D ambiguous. V gave up 0 bases and J gave up 2 bases, with 9 bases separating them. The CDR3 covers 14 residues. Germline CDR1 reads SGHRS; CDR2 reads YFSETQ. CDR3 DNA: TGCGCCAGCAGCTTGGACAGCAAGACCTACGAGCAGTACTTC. This sequence encodes CASSLDSKTYEQYF.

This rearrangement joins TRBV5-1 to TRBJ2-3; 9 bases are shared with TRBD1. The V and J ends lost 0 bases and 2 bases, in that order; junction bases with no gene match: 10. There are 18 residues in the CDR3. Germline CDR1 and CDR2: SGHRS and YFSETQ. The CDR3 region has the DNA TGCGCCAGCAGCTTGGGAGGGACAGGGACAGCAAACACAGATACGCAGTATTTT. Its protein product is CASSLGGTGTANTDTQYF.

The J gene is TRBJ1-1, the V gene TRBV25-1; D is ambiguous. Trimming took 2 bases from V and 10 from J, leaving 8 bases between them. The CDR3 has 11 residues. The germline CDR1 and CDR2 sequences are MGHDK and SYGVNS. CDR3 residues: CASSENTGAFF. The CDR3 coding sequence is TGTGCCAGCAGTGAAAACACGGGAGCTTTCTTT.

A remark on this clone: The identical CDR3 is also encoded by other nucleotide sequences in the sample. The rearrangement joins TRBV5-1 to TRBJ2-7; D remains ambiguous. With 2 bases removed from V and 1 base from J, the gap between germline ends came to 4 bases. Germline loops: CDR1 SGHRS, CDR2 YFSETQ. This CDR3 spans 12 amino acids. The CDR3 protein is CASSFGSYEQYF. For the CDR3, the DNA is TGCGCCAGCAGCTTCGGTTCCTACGAGCAGTACTTC.

V usage is TRBV2 and J usage is TRBJ1-1; tentative D call: TRBD1 (5 bases). The CDR3 length is 15 residues. Germline V lookup: CDR1 SNHLY, CDR2 FYNNEI. V was cut by 6 bases and J by 0 bases, with 14 bases left in between. The CDR3 protein is CASSTESTVNTEAFF. The CDR3 bases are TGTGCCAGCAGCACAGAATCGACAGTGAACACTGAAGCTTTCTTT.

This clone was picked up one time. This chain links TRBV28 with TRBJ2-3, with TRBD2 identical over 11 bases. Germline V CDR1 and CDR2: MDHEN, SYDVKM. The V gene end was trimmed by 10 bases and the J gene end by 3 bases; junction bases not matched to a gene: 6. This CDR3 spans 14 amino acids. CDR3 sequence: CAIPGTSGTDTQYF. The CDR3 coding sequence is TGTGCCATACCCGGGACTAGCGGTACAGATACGCAGTATTTT.

V and J are TRBV28 and TRBJ1-5, with TRBD1 as a possible D gene (5 bases). CDR1 is MDHEN, CDR2 SYDVKM, per germline. V was shortened by 7 bases and J by 4 bases, with 17 bases between the two germline ends. This CDR3 comprises 15 residues. CDR3 amino acids: CASKKGRLWNQPQHF. The CDR3 nucleotides read TGTGCCAGCAAAAAGGGGAGATTATGGAATCAGCCCCAGCATTTT.

The chain recombines TRBV5-1 with TRBJ1-3; 7 nucleotides line up with TRBD1. The CDR3 is 16 amino acids. Germline CDR1 and CDR2: SGHRS and YFSETQ. Trimming cost V 4 bases and J 3 bases; bases outside gene matches: 10. This chain's CDR3 is CASSQGQNSLGNTIYF. The CDR3 bases are TGCGCCAGCAGCCAGGGACAGAATAGTCTTGGAAACACCATATATTTT.

The chain is built from TRBV2 and TRBJ1-4; tentatively, D is TRBD1 (6 bases). CDR1 and CDR2 (germline): SNHLY, FYNNEI. Trimming left V 6 bases short and J 2 bases short, with 10 bases between. The CDR3 is made up of 14 amino acids. CDR3 sequence: CASRQGSTNEKLFF. The CDR3 DNA reads TGTGCCAGCAGACAGGGTTCCACTAATGAAAAACTGTTTTTT.

The chain combines TRBV10-3 with TRBJ2-7, with D possibly matching TRBD2 (5 bases). Germline V gene data show CDR1 as ENHRY and CDR2 as SYGVKD. Trimming took off 8 bases at V and 9 bases at J, with 20 bases between the two ends. This CDR3 contains 13 residues. The DNA of the CDR3 is TGTGCCATCGCATCACGAAGTGAGAGCGGGCAGTACTTC. Protein: CAIASRSESGQYF.